This T cell receptor beta chain is drawn from a study of T cell changes during pregnancy in multiple sclerosis. CDR1 and CDR2 (germline): LNHDA, SQIVND (reference sequence). This CDR3 contains 15 residues. Trimming shortened V by 4 bases and J by 4 bases, and 15 bases separated the two germline ends. Clones were read by immunoSEQ multiplex PCR, and TCRdb kept only the in-frame ones, dropping some. This sample carries roughly 93,000 clones, approximately 90% of them seen once, and the ten largest clones take around 1.7%. The chain has TRBV19 and TRBJ2-3, with a possible D match to TRBD2 (6 bases). The clonotype originates from a female donor in good health, enrolled as a control in a pregnancy study. Specimen: peripheral blood, collected in the first trimester of pregnancy. The CDR3 nucleotides read TGTGCCAGTAGTACCAACCCCGGGACTGCAGATACGCAGTATTTT. Protein: CASSTNPGTADTQYF.